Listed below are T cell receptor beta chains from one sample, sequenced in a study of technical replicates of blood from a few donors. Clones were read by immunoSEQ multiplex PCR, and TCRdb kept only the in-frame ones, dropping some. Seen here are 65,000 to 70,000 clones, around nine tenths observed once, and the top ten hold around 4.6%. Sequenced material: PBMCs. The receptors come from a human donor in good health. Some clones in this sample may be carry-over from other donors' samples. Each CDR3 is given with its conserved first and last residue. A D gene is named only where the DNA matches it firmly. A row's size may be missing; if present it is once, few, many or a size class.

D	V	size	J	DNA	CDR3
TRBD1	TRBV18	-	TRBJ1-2	TGTGCCAGCTCACCGACAGGGGGCCTAGATGGCTACACCTTC	CASSPTGGLDGYTF
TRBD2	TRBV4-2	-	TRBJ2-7	TGTGCCAGCAGCCAAGATACTAGCGGGGGATCTAGCTCCTACGAGCAGTACTTC	CASSQDTSGGSSSYEQYF
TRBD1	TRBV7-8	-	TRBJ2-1	TGTGCCAGCAGCGACAGGGAAGGGTACAATGAGCAGTTCTTC	CASSDREGYNEQFF
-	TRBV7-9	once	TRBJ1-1	TGTGCCAGCAGCTTAGGAGGAGGGCCGGCCACTGAAGCTTTCTTT	CASSLGGGPATEAFF
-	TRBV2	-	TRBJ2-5	TGTGCCAGCAGCCCGGGGGTGATAGAGACCCAGTACTTC	CASSPGVIETQYF
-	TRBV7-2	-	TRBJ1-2	TGTGCCAGCAGCCTCACGGGGGGGGCCACGGATGGCTACACCTTC	CASSLTGGATDGYTF
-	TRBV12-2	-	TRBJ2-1	TGTGCAAGTCGCTTAGTTGATCGGGGGTCCGTGAACAATGAGCAGTTCTTC	CASRLVDRGSVNNEQFF
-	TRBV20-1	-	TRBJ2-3	TGCAGTGCTAGGTCGACAGATACGCAGTATTTT	CSARSTDTQYF
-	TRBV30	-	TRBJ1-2	TGTGCCGACCGGCGGGTGCAATCTGGTGGCTACACCTTC	CADRRVQSGGYTF
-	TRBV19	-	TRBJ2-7	TGTGCCAGGCCGCACAGGGCCTGGGCTGGGCAGTACTTC	CARPHRAWAGQYF
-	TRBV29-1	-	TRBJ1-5	TGCAGCGTTTTGGGGGGATCCAATCAGCCCCAGCATTTT	CSVLGGSNQPQHF
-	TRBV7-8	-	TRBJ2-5	TGTGCCAGCAGCTTAAGTAAAGCCCCAGGGTCCCAGTACTTC	CASSLSKAPGSQYF
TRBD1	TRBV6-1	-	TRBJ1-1	TGTGCCAGCAGTGAGAGTTGGGGCAGGGGGCCCGCTGAAGCTTTCTTT	CASSESWGRGPAEAFF
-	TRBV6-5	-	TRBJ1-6	TGTGCCAGCAGTTACGAAACAGGGACAAATTCACCCCTCCACTTT	CASSYETGTNSPLHF
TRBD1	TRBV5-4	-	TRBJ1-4	TGTGCCAGCAGCCGCGGAGGGACAGGTGAAAAACTGTTTTTT	CASSRGGTGEKLFF
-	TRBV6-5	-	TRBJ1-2	TGTGCCAGCAGTTACACAATTAACTATGGCTACACCTTC	CASSYTINYGYTF
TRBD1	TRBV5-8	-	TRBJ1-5	TGTGCCAGCACTATCACGGGACAGGGGGCTCAGCCCCAGCATTTT	CASTITGQGAQPQHF
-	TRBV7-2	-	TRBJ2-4	TGTGCCAGCAGTAGGAGGGAGCTAGCCAAAAACATTCAGTACTTC	CASSRRELAKNIQYF
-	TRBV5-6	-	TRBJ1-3	TGTGCCAGCAGCTTTCGGGGGACGGCCATATATTTT	CASSFRGTAIYF
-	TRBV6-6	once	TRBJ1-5	TGTGCCAGCAGTTACTCAGACATTTTACGGCCCCAGCATTTT	CASSYSDILRPQHF
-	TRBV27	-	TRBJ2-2	TGTGCCAGCAGTTTAATTCTATCCGGGGAGCTGTTTTTT	CASSLILSGELFF
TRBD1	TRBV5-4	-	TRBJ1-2	TGTGCCAGCAGCTCACAGACAGGGACCTATGGCTACACCTTC	CASSSQTGTYGYTF
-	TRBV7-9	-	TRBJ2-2	TGTGCCAGCAGCTCCCCAGTCGGGGAGCTGTTTTTT	CASSSPVGELFF
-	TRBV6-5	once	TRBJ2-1	TGTGCCAGCAGTTGGAGGGCAGGAGAGCAGTTCTTC	CASSWRAGEQFF
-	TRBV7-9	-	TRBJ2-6	TGTGCCAGCAGCCTTCCAGGGGCGCAAGGGGCCAACGTCCTGACTTTC	CASSLPGAQGANVLTF
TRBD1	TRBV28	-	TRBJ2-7	TGTGCCAGCAGTTTTTCGACAGGGGTCTACGAGCAGTACTTC	CASSFSTGVYEQYF
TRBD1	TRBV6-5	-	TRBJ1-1	TGTGCCAGCAGTTACTCGACAGGGTGGAGCACTGAAGCTTTCTTT	CASSYSTGWSTEAFF
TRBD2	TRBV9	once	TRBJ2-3	TGTGCCAGCAGCGTAGGGGGGGGGACCACAGATACGCAGTATTTT	CASSVGGGTTDTQYF
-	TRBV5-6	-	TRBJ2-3	TGTGCCAGCAGCTCTATCGTGTGGTACCAGGGGACAGATACGCAGTATTTT	CASSSIVWYQGTDTQYF
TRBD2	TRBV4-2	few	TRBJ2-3	TGTGCCAGCAGCCCGTCCGGGACTAGCGGCCGCACAGATACGCAGTATTTT	CASSPSGTSGRTDTQYF
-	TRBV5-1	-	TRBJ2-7	TGCGCCAGCAGCCTTACAGGGTCCGAGCAGTACTTC	CASSLTGSEQYF
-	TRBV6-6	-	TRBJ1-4	TGTGCCAGCAGTGTATGGGGGCACGAAGAAAAACTGTTTTTT	CASSVWGHEEKLFF
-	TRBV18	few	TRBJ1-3	TGTGCCAGCTCACCAGCGGGGGCTGCTGGAAACACCATATATTTT	CASSPAGAAGNTIYF
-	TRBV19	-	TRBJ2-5	TGTGCCAGTAGTATAGTACTTTTCCGGGAGACCCAGTACTTC	CASSIVLFRETQYF
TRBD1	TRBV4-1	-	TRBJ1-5	TGCGCCAGCAGCCAGGACAGGGAGGATCAGCCCCAGCATTTT	CASSQDREDQPQHF
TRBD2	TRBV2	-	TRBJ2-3	TGTGCCAGCAGTGTGGGACTAGCGGGCGAAACAGATACGCAGTATTTT	CASSVGLAGETDTQYF
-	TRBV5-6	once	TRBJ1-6	TGTGCCAGTCTCCGGACAGCTCGGAGCTCCTATAATTCACCCCTCCACTTT	CASLRTARSSYNSPLHF
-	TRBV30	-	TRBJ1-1	TGTGCCTGGAGTCCCCGACTAGGCACTGAAGCTTTCTTT	CAWSPRLGTEAFF
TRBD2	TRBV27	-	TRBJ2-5	TGTGCCAGCAGCCCGCGGTACGGGGCGGGAGCCCAAGAGACCCAGTACTTC	CASSPRYGAGAQETQYF
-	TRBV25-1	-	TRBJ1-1	TGTGCCAGCAGTGAACAGGGGACCACTGAAGCTTTCTTT	CASSEQGTTEAFF
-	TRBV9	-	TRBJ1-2	TGTGCCAGCACCCAGATTTCCAACTATGGCTACACCTTC	CASTQISNYGYTF
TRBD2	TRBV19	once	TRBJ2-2	TGTGCCAGTAGTGATAGCGGGAGTGGAACCGGGGAGCTGTTTTTT	CASSDSGSGTGELFF
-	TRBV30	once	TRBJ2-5	TGTGCCTGGAGTGTAGACGGGGTAGGGACCCAGTACTTC	CAWSVDGVGTQYF
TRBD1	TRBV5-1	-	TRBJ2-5	TGCGCCAGCAGACGAACAACGACAGGGGGAGAGACCCAGTACTTC	CASRRTTTGGETQYF
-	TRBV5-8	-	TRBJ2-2	TGTGCCAGCAGCTCCCGACAGGGAGGCACCGGGGAGCTGTTTTTT	CASSSRQGGTGELFF
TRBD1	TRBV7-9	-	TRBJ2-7	TGTGCCAGCAGCTCCCGGGACAGGGCCCACGAGCAGTACTTC	CASSSRDRAHEQYF
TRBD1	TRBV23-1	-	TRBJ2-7	TGCGCCAGCAGAGCCGGGACAGGGATGTACGAGCAGTACTTC	CASRAGTGMYEQYF
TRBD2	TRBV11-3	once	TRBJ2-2	TGTGCCAGCAGTCGACCGGGACTAGCGGGCGGGAACACCGGGGAGCTGTTTTTT	CASSRPGLAGGNTGELFF